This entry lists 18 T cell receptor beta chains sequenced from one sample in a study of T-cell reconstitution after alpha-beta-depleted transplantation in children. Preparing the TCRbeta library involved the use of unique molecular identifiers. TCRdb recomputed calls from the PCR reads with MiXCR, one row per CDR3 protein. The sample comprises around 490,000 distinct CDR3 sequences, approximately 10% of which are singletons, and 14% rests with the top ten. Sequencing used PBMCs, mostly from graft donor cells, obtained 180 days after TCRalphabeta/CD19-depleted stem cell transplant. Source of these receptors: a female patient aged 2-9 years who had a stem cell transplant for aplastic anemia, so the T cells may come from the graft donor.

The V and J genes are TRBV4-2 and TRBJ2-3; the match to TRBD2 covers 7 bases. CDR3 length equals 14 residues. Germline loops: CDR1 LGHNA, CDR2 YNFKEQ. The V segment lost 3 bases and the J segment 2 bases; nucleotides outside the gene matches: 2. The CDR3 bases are TGTGCCAGCAGCCACCGGGAGGACACAGATACGCAGTATTTT. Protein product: CASSHREDTDTQYF.

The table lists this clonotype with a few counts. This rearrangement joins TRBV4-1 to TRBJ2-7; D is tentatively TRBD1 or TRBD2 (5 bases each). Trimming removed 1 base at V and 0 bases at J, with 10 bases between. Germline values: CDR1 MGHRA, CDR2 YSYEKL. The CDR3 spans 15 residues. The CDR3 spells CASSQGSGTSYEQYF. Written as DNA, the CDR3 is TGCGCCAGCAGCCAAGGTTCAGGGACCTCCTACGAGCAGTACTTC.

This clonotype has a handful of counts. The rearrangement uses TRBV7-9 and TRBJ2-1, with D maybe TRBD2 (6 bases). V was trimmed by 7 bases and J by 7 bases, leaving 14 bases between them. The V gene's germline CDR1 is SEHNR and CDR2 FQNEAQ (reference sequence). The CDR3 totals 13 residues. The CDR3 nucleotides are TGTGCCAGCACCCCTAGCGATGGGAATGAGCAGTTCTTC. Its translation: CASTPSDGNEQFF.

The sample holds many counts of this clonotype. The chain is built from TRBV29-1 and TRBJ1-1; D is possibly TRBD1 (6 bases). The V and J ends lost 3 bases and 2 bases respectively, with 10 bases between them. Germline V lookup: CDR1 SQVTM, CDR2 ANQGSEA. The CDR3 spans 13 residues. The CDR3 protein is CSVEGQPNTEAFF. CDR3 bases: TGCAGCGTTGAGGGACAACCAAACACTGAAGCTTTCTTT.

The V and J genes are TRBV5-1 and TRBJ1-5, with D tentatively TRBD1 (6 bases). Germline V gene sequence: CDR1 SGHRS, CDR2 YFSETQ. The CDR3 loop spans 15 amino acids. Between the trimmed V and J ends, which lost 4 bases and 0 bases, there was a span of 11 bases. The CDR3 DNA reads TGCGCCAGCAGCCCAGGACAGTATAGCAATCAGCCCCAGCATTTT. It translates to CASSPGQYSNQPQHF.

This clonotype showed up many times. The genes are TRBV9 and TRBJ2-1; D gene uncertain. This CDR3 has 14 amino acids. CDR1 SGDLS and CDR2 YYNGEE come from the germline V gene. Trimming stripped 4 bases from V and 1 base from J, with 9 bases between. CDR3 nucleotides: TGTGCCAGCAGCCCCGGGCTATCCTACAATGAGCAGTTCTTC. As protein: CASSPGLSYNEQFF.

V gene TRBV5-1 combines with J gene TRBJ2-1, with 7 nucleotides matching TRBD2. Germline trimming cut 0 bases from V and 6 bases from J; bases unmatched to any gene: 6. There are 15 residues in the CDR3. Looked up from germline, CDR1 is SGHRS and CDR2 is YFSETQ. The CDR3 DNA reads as TGCGCCAGCAGCTTGGCTGCGGGAGTAATCAATGAGCAGTTCTTC. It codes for CASSLAAGVINEQFF.

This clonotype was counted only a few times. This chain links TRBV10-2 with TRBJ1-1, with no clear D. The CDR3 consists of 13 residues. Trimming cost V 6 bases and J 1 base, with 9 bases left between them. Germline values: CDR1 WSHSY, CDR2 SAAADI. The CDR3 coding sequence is TGCGCCAGCAGACCCACGACGAACACTGAAGCTTTCTTT. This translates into CASRPTTNTEAFF.

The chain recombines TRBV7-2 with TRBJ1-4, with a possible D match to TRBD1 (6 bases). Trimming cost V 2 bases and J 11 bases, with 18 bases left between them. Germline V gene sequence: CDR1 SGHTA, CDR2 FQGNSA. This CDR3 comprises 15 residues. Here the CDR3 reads CASSLLAHREAKLFF. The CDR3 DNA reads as TGTGCCAGCAGCTTACTGGCCCACAGGGAGGCGAAACTGTTTTTT.

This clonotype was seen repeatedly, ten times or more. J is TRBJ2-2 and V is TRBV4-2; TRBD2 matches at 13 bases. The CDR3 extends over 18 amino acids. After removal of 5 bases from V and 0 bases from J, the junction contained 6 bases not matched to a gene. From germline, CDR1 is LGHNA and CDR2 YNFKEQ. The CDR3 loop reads CASSIRLAGGSNTGELFF. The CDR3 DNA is TGTGCCAGCAGCATCCGACTAGCGGGAGGTTCGAACACCGGGGAGCTGTTTTTT.

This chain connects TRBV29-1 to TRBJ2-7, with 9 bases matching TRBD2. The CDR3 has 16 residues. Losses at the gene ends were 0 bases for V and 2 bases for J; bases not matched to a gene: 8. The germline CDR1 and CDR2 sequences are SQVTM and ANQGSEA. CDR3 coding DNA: TGCAGCGTTGAAGATCGGGGAGCGGGAGGAACCTACGAGCAGTACTTC. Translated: CSVEDRGAGGTYEQYF.

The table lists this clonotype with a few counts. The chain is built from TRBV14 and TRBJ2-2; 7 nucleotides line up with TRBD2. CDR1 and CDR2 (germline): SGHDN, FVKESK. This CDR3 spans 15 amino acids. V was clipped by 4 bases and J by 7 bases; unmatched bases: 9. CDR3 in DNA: TGTGCCAGCAGCCCAGTGCGACTAGCTGGCGGGGAGCTGTTTTTT. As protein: CASSPVRLAGGELFF.

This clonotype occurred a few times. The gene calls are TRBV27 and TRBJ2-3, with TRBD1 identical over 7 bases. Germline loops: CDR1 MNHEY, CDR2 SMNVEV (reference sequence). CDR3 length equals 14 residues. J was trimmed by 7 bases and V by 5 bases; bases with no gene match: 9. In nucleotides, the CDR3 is TGTGCCAGCAGTCCGGGACAGAGGATTCATACGCAGTATTTT. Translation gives CASSPGQRIHTQYF.

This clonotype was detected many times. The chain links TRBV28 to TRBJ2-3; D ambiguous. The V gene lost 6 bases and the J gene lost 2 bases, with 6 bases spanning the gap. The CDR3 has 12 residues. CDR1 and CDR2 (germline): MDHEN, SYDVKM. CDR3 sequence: CASSDFTDTQYF. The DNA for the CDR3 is TGTGCCAGCAGCGACTTCACAGATACGCAGTATTTT.

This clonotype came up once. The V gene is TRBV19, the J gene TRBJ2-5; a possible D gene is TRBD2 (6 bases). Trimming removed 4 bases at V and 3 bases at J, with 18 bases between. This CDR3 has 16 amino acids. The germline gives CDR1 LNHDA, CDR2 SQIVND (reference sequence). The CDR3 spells CASSTNVWSSEETQYF. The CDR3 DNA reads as TGTGCCAGTAGTACAAACGTGTGGTCTAGCGAAGAGACCCAGTACTTC.

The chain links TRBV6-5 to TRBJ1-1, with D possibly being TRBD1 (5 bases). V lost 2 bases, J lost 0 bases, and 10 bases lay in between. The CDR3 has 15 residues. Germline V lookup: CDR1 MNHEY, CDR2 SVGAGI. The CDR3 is CASSYGGTVNTEAFF. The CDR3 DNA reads TGTGCCAGCAGTTACGGGGGGACGGTGAACACTGAAGCTTTCTTT.

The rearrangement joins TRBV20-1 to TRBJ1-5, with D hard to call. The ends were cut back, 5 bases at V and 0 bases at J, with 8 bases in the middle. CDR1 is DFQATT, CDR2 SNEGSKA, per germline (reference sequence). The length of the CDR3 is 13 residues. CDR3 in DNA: TGCAGTGCTTCCGGGCCTAGCAATCAGCCCCAGCATTTT. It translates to CSASGPSNQPQHF.

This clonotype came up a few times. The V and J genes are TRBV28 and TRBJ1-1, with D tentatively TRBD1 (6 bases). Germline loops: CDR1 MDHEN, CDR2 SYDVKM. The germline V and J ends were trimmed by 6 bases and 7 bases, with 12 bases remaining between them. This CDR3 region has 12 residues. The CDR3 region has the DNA TGTGCCAGCAGCGGCGGACAGAATGAAGCTTTCTTT. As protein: CASSGGQNEAFF.